A selection of T cell receptor beta chains follows, all from one sample in a study of long-term antiretroviral therapy in people with HIV. Generated by immunoSEQ multiplex PCR, the TCRdb table keeps only in-frame clones and is missing some. The sample consists of around 39,000 clones, 83% of them appearing once. Material: unsorted PBMCs, obtained 1 year after starting antiretroviral therapy. These receptors came from a man between 18 and 35 years old with HIV. The CDR3 runs from the conserved cysteine through the conserved F or W. Size is stated for part of the rows, as once, few or many counts, or as a class when the clone is expanded.

cdr3_aa | j_call | v_call | clone_size
CASSFPGGARGNIQYF | TRBJ2-4 | TRBV9 | NA
CASSQPGTAAEAFF | TRBJ1-1 | TRBV4-1 | NA
CASRQVQGAKTEAFF | TRBJ1-1 | TRBV19 | NA
CASSLEVGAEAFF | TRBJ1-1 | TRBV5-4 | NA
CASSYGRENTEAFF | TRBJ1-1 | TRBV6-5 | NA
CASSGGQWVYEQYF | TRBJ2-7 | TRBV19 | NA
CASSLKPRTATNYGYTF | TRBJ1-2 | TRBV27 | NA
CASRPSLWDSNEQFF | TRBJ2-1 | TRBV27 | once
CASSLSTSGNGETQYF | TRBJ2-5 | TRBV18 | NA
CASSMGTGNFYNEQFF | TRBJ2-1 | TRBV19 | NA
CASSLTGSGANVLTF | TRBJ2-6 | TRBV7-3 | NA
CASSKQVYNEQFF | TRBJ2-1 | TRBV7-9 | NA
CASSISLGQGYTGELFF | TRBJ2-2 | TRBV19 | NA
CASSLSPSGATRETQYF | TRBJ2-5 | TRBV27 | NA
CASSIPRAVPSGNTIYF | TRBJ1-3 | TRBV19 | NA
CASSLQGFGETQYF | TRBJ2-5 | TRBV28 | NA
CASSLGTGYTGELFF | TRBJ2-2 | TRBV7-9 | NA
CASNDRGSHQPQHF | TRBJ1-5 | TRBV19 | NA
CASSSNRGRRTGELFF | TRBJ2-2 | TRBV27 | NA
CATSREGTGQYEQYF | TRBJ2-7 | TRBV15 | NA
CASSLSPGDRGPTGELFF | TRBJ2-2 | TRBV4-2 | medium-sized
CASSSPGTGVNEQFF | TRBJ2-1 | TRBV7-9 | NA
CASRTTGELFF | TRBJ2-2 | TRBV25-1 | NA
CASSFSSLGSEAFF | TRBJ1-1 | TRBV5-8 | NA
CASSPSRDRGGEKLFF | TRBJ1-4 | TRBV18 | NA
CASGGGYGKREDEQYF | TRBJ2-7 | TRBV19 | NA
CASSPSDYSYNEQFF | TRBJ2-1 | TRBV18 | NA
CASSPTQHEQYF | TRBJ2-7 | TRBV6-5 | NA
CASSHPGGTEAFF | TRBJ1-1 | TRBV14 | NA
CASSPRGQRNTEAFF | TRBJ1-1 | TRBV14 | NA
CASSSGTLTPSEQYF | TRBJ2-7 | TRBV6-5 | NA
CASSQGTFLTAETQYF | TRBJ2-5 | TRBV4-3 | NA
CASSHQDKSYEQYF | TRBJ2-7 | TRBV5-1 | NA
CASSFRGSNEKLFF | TRBJ1-4 | TRBV6-5 | NA
CASSLGTNIQYF | TRBJ2-4 | TRBV7-9 | NA
CASSNLSGNEAFF | TRBJ1-1 | TRBV13 | NA
CASSIGTSAYNEQFF | TRBJ2-1 | TRBV5-1 | NA
CASSTDRERSGANVLTF | TRBJ2-6 | TRBV28 | once
CASSPGTGGYNEQFF | TRBJ2-1 | TRBV11-2 | NA
CASSSVRDRGQETQYF | TRBJ2-5 | TRBV27 | NA
CASSPMLEREIPQSSYNEQFF | TRBJ2-1 | TRBV5-1 | NA
CASSPGLAGGPNTGELFF | TRBJ2-2 | TRBV13 | NA
CASSPPSGSYEQYF | TRBJ2-7 | TRBV2 | NA
CASSSGQGINEQYF | TRBJ2-7 | TRBV28 | NA
CASSLDVGPTPTGTRARHYNEQFF | TRBJ2-1 | TRBV5-1 | NA
CASSLAGQNSPLHF | TRBJ1-6 | TRBV7-8 | NA
CASRVGVGTEAFF | TRBJ1-1 | TRBV5-6 | NA
CSVEQGQDPYEQYF | TRBJ2-7 | TRBV29-1 | NA
CASSTQTFGRYNEQFF | TRBJ2-1 | TRBV19 | NA
CASSSSPGLSNTEAFF | TRBJ1-1 | TRBV13 | NA
CASLSSNTEAFF | TRBJ1-1 | TRBV18 | NA
CASTYNEQFF | TRBJ2-1 | TRBV6-1 | NA
CASSQRQGSYEQYF | TRBJ2-7 | TRBV4-3 | NA
CASSRGSYNEQFF | TRBJ2-1 | TRBV6-5 | NA
CASSIERVRGNRWNQPQHF | TRBJ1-5 | TRBV19 | NA
CASSLNGQGETQYF | TRBJ2-5 | TRBV5-1 | NA
CASSYTRGGELFF | TRBJ2-2 | TRBV27 | NA
CASSPPTGTGELFF | TRBJ2-2 | TRBV9 | NA
CASSVSPGRNTEAFF | TRBJ1-1 | TRBV9 | NA
CASSLAMGYEQYF | TRBJ2-7 | TRBV4-1 | once